These 2 T cell receptor beta chains were sequenced from one sample in a study of identical twins. Each CDR3 protein is one row after TCRdb ran MiXCR on the 5' RACE reads. The table records 690,000 or so distinct CDR3 sequences, around 8.6% of them present only once. The same sample was also used in a study of yellow fever vaccine responses in identical twins.

Sample: PBMCs. The receptors here all came from a young woman in good health.

The chain couples TRBV30 to TRBJ1-1, with D possibly being TRBD1 (5 bases). V dropped 0 bases and J dropped 5 bases, with 7 bases sitting between them. There are 12 residues in the CDR3. Germline-derived CDR1 and CDR2 are GTSNPN and SVGIG (reference sequence). In DNA form, the CDR3 reads TGTGCCTGGAGTGTTAAGGGGACTGAAGCTTTCTTT. Protein: CAWSVKGTEAFF. Full variable domain (remainder filled in from reference TRBV30 and TRBJ1-1): SQTIHQWPATLVQPVGSPLSLECTVEGTSNPNLYWYRQAAGRGLQLLFYSVGIGQISSEVPQNLSASRPQDRQFILSSKKLLLSDSGFYLCAWSVKGTEAFFGQGTRLTVV.

This clonotype was seen a handful of times. This chain joins TRBV10-3 and TRBJ1-1, with a weak D call TRBD1 (5 bases). This CDR3 is built from 14 residues. Germline V gene lookup returns CDR1 ENHRY and CDR2 SYGVKD. The V gene lost 6 bases and the J gene lost 3 bases, with 14 bases spanning the gap. CDR3 DNA sequence: TGTGCCATCAGGGGGGGTGGCCGGGACACTGAAGCTTTCTTT. It specifies CAIRGGGRDTEAFF.